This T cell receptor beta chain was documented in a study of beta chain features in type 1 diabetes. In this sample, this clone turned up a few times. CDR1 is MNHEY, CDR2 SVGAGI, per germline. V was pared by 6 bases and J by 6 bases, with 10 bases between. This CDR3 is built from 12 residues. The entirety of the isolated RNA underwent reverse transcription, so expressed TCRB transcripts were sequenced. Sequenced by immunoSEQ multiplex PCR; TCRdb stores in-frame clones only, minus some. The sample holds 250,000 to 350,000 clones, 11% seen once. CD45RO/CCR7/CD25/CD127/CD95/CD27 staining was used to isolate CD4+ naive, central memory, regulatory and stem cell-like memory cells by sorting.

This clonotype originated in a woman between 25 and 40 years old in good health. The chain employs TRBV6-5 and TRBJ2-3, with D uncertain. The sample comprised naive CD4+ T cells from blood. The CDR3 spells CASSSPSDTQYF. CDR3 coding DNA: TGTGCCAGCAGCTCTCCCTCGGATACGCAGTATTTT.